This T cell receptor beta chain was captured by sequencing in a study of T cell responses to AZD1222 COVID-19 vaccine. Points from the study as a whole: Seropositivity was recorded at baseline in only a handful of AZD1222 recipients.

Assay used: immunoSEQ multiplex PCR; TCRdb lists only in-frame clones, some missing. This table has 100,000 to 110,000 clones, 80% to 95% appearing once. As to this clone: No antigen is known for it.

V lost 7 bases and J lost 6, with 13 bases in between. The CDR3 is 14 residues long. Per germline, CDR1 SEHNR and CDR2 FQNEAQ (reference sequence). The sample in question was peripheral blood, obtained on day 0 of AZD1222 vaccination. The source is an adult in good health. The chain is built from TRBV7-9 and TRBJ1-6, with a weak D call TRBD1 (5 bases). As DNA, the CDR3 is TGTGCCAGCACCGCGACAGCACTTAATTCACCCCTCCACTTT. Translating gives CASTATALNSPLHF.